This T cell receptor beta chain came from a study of blood T cell repertoires in COVID-19. Whole-study context: In each case, the material was cDNA or gDNA derived from T cells, B-cell-depleted T cells, or PBMCs.

Authors' processing steps: Amplification from reference gene primers served as the basis for estimated nucleated cell counts. Here immunoSEQ multiplex PCR was the method, and the copy in TCRdb shows in-frame clones only, minus some. V and J calls and clone size are given by that table; D and trimming were obtained from the DNA. Here the sample spans over 35,000 clones, approximately 85% being singletons. Germline CDR1 reads SEHNR; CDR2 reads FQNEAQ (reference sequence). CDR3 length: 12 residues. Deletions cut 1 base from V and 10 bases from J, with 8 bases between. The J gene is TRBJ2-1, the V gene TRBV7-9; no reliable D call. The receptor was derived from a man between 70 and 80 years old with acute or convalescent COVID-19. The sample comprised peripheral blood. The CDR3 is CASSLDYREQFF. The CDR3 bases are TGTGCCAGCAGCTTAGACTATCGGGAGCAGTTCTTC.